This T cell receptor beta chain was identified in a study of identical twins. Every sampled donor was Caucasian and healthy. TCRdb reprocessed the 5' RACE reads with MiXCR, giving one entry per CDR3 protein. Of approximately 410,000 distinct CDR3 sequences listed, roughly 18% were seen once; the top ten hold 9.5% to 15%. This CDR3 spans 16 amino acids. Trimming cost V 1 base and J 1 base; bases outside gene matches: 6. The germline V gene has CDR1 DFQATT and CDR2 SNEGSKA (reference sequence). Sequencing was performed on naive T cells sorted from blood. The clonotype originates from a man between 45 and 60 years old in good health. The chain joins TRBV20-1 to TRBJ1-5, with TRBD1 matching 8 bases. The CDR3, as DNA: TGCAGTGCTAGAGGAGCAAGGACAGGGAGCAATCAGCCCCAGCATTTT. Translating gives CSARGARTGSNQPQHF.